This T cell receptor (beta chain) was retrieved from a study of Ad26.COV2.S vaccination and SARS-CoV-2 variants. The wider study: Ad26.COV2.S shots went into the muscle once or twice, 56 days apart. Findings of the study overall: Participants in the vaccine arm had higher spike-specific TCR breadth; placebo recipients had lower.

About this clone itself: No antigen is known for it.

Data came from immunoSEQ multiplex PCR; TCRdb stores just in-frame clones and leaves some out. Of approximately 300,000 clones listed, around 81% are singletons. Specified treatment: 15 to 20 received Ad26.COV2.S at low or high dose, single or two shots; several received placebo; per-sample allocation not given. Collection of samples fell on day 63 after the first vaccine or placebo injection. V was clipped by 1 base and J by 1 base, with 5 bases between them. From germline, CDR1 is SNHLY and CDR2 FYNNEI. The CDR3 contains 14 residues. The source material was peripheral blood, sampled in a trial of Ad26.COV2.S vaccine versus placebo. V gene TRBV2 combines with J gene TRBJ1-5, with D unresolved. The receptor was isolated from a person aged 18-60 years who received the Ad26.COV2.S COVID-19 vaccine or a placebo. CDR3 residues: CASSEEGSNQPQHF. The CDR3 coding sequence is TGTGCCAGCAGTGAAGAGGGAAGCAATCAGCCCCAGCATTTT.